This entry features one T cell receptor (beta chain) sequence. The data originate from a study of blood T cell repertoires in COVID-19. Authors' analysis steps: Cell counts per sample came from amplifying reference gene primers. Method: immunoSEQ multiplex PCR; TCRdb's copy keeps in-frame clones and lacks some. V and J calls and clone size follow that table, whereas D and trimming were derived from the DNA. This sample carries a few hundred thousand clones, about nine tenths of them seen once, and the ten largest clones take just under 6.5%. Patients from Seattle were sampled longitudinally, starting during active infection. Per germline, CDR1 LNHDA and CDR2 SQIVND (reference sequence). This CDR3 is built from 15 residues. Trimming removed 5 bases from V and 2 bases from J; junction bases left unmatched: 9.

The receptor was derived from a woman in her forties or fifties with COVID-19, enrolled during active disease. The chain combines TRBV19 with TRBJ2-7; 7 nucleotides agree with TRBD2. Sequencing used peripheral blood. Here the CDR3 DNA reads TGTGCCAGTAGTTCAGCGGGAAGGTCCGCCTACGAGCAGTACTTC. Residues: CASSSAGRSAYEQYF.